This TCR beta chain derives from a study of T cells after yellow fever vaccination. Turning to the study itself: Low-cell-number fractions were prepared with SMART-Seq v4 Ultra Low Input.

Synthesis of TCR cDNA relied on 5'RACE template switching, which attached a universal primer site and UMIs. TCRdb reprocessed the 5' RACE reads with MiXCR, giving one entry per CDR3 protein. The data show roughly 300,000 distinct CDR3 sequences, 6.8% seen once. General observations from the study: Most clones from primary vaccination resurfaced after the booster (approximately 95% CD4, 88% CD8). Few clonotypes appeared in both CD4 and CD8 compartments.

As regards this clonotype: Its cognate antigen is unknown.

The sequences come from PBMCs, collected about 41 days after the first yellow fever vaccination. This receptor was identified in a man younger than 35 who received the YFV17D yellow fever vaccine.

The CDR3 spells CASSQDLNRPYEQYF. Written as DNA, the CDR3 is TGCGCCAGCAGCCAAGATCTGAACCGGCCCTACGAGCAGTACTTC. The rearrangement joins TRBV4-3 to TRBJ2-7; no clear D. The V and J ends lost 0 bases and 2 bases respectively, with 11 bases between them. The CDR3 is 15 amino acids. The germline gives CDR1 LGHNA, CDR2 YSLEER.